This passage covers 13 T cell receptor beta chains from one sample sequenced in a study of liver allograft versus peripheral blood T cells. Study information: Hepatic allograft T cell receptor repertoires were evaluated relative to those present in recipients' peripheral blood.

MiXCR, run by TCRdb on the reads, gives a single entry per CDR3 protein. The sample holds approximately 16,000 distinct CDR3 sequences, under 25% seen once. These receptor sequences come from a human patient who had a liver transplant. A share of the T cells may be of graft donor origin.

The chain couples TRBV6-2 or TRBV6-3 to TRBJ2-1, with 8 bases lining up with TRBD2. The length of the CDR3 is 14 residues. The trim removed 8 bases at V and 9 bases at J, leaving 12 bases unmatched. The germline V gene encodes CDR1 MNHEY and CDR2 SVGEGT. The CDR3 loop is CASSRGGPGGEQFF. The CDR3 coding sequence is TGTGCCAGCTCTCGGGGGGGGCCGGGAGGTGAGCAGTTCTTC.

The chain uses TRBV20-1 and TRBJ1-5, with a tentative D call TRBD1 (6 bases). V was trimmed by 2 bases and J by 6 bases, leaving 11 bases between them. Germline CDR1 DFQATT, CDR2 SNEGSKA (reference sequence). The CDR3 covers 13 residues. In DNA form, the CDR3 reads TGCAGTGCTAGACAAGGGGGACTTCAGCCCCAGCATTTT. Its protein is CSARQGGLQPQHF.

This clonotype was seen at least ten times. CDR3 nucleotides: TGTGCCAGCAGCTTGGCGACAGGGGGGTACACCGGGGAGCTGTTTTTT. This encodes CASSLATGGYTGELFF. The gene calls are TRBV5-4 and TRBJ2-2; 9 bases align to TRBD1. The V gene end was trimmed by 0 bases and the J gene end by 3 bases; junction bases not matched to a gene: 3. Germline V gene sequence: CDR1 SGHNT, CDR2 YYREEE (reference sequence). This CDR3 is built from 16 residues.

This clonotype showed up just a few times. The V call is TRBV13, the J call TRBJ2-4, with 8 bases that match TRBD2. There are 17 residues in the CDR3. The V and J ends lost 0 bases and 6 bases, in that order; junction bases with no gene match: 10. Germline V gene data show CDR1 as PRHDT and CDR2 as FYEKMQ (reference sequence). The DNA for the CDR3 is TGTGCCAGCAGCTTAGGCTACGGGAGGGTCGTTGGAAACATTCAGTACTTC. It specifies CASSLGYGRVVGNIQYF.

The chain employs TRBV27 and TRBJ1-1; 8 nucleotides line up with TRBD1. The germline V gene encodes CDR1 MNHEY and CDR2 SMNVEV (reference sequence). The CDR3 is 14 amino acids. The J segment lost 3 bases and the V segment lost 6 bases, leaving 6 bases of the junction unmatched. CDR3 DNA sequence: TGTGCCAGCAGCCGCGGGGACAGGTACACTGAAGCTTTCTTT. It translates to CASSRGDRYTEAFF.

This clonotype was counted ten times or more. V is TRBV5-4 and J is TRBJ1-3, with unresolved D. This CDR3 has 15 amino acids. The germline CDR1 and CDR2 sequences are SGHNT and YYREEE (reference sequence). V was shortened by 3 bases and J by 4 bases, with 14 bases between the two germline ends. DNA of the CDR3: TGTGCCAGCAGCTCGTCAAGGTCCCGGGGAAACACCATATATTTT. Its protein is CASSSSRSRGNTIYF.

At least ten counts were recorded for this clonotype. The rearrangement joins TRBV19 to TRBJ1-5; D unresolved. Per germline, CDR1 LNHDA and CDR2 SQIVND (reference sequence). Trimming shortened V by 5 bases and J by 7 bases, and 12 bases separated the two germline ends. This CDR3 comprises 13 residues. CDR3 nucleotides: TGTGCCAGTAGTCTGCCGGGCTGGCAGCCCCAGCATTTT. Protein product: CASSLPGWQPQHF.

This clonotype was detected many times. The gene calls are TRBV6-6 and TRBJ1-3; 9 nucleotides line up with TRBD1. The CDR3 contains 16 residues. V lost 2 bases and J lost 2; bases outside the gene matches: 4. Germline V CDR1 and CDR2: MNHNY, SVGAGI (reference sequence). CDR3 protein: CASSYTGQGAGNTIYF. DNA for the CDR3: TGTGCCAGCAGTTACACGGGACAGGGTGCTGGAAACACCATATATTTT.

This clonotype was picked up a small number of times. The CDR3 DNA reads TGTGCCACCAGCCCCTCGACGGCTACCTACCACGAGCAGTACTTC. Translated, it gives CATSPSTATYHEQYF. This chain uses TRBV15 with TRBJ2-7; the D is unclear. The CDR3 is 15 amino acids. CDR1 LNHNV and CDR2 YYDKDF come from the germline V gene (reference sequence). Trimming cost V 5 bases and J 5 bases, with 19 bases left between them.

The gene calls are TRBV11-2 and TRBJ2-3, with TRBD1 as a possible D gene (6 bases). Germline CDR1 and CDR2: SGHAT and FQNNGV. This CDR3 has 15 residues. Trimming took 3 bases from V and 2 from J, leaving 12 bases between them. CDR3 DNA: TGTGCCAGCAGCTTCCTGGGACACCCCACAGATACGCAGTATTTT. Translating gives CASSFLGHPTDTQYF.

This clonotype was counted ten times or more. The rearrangement joins TRBV19 to TRBJ2-3, with TRBD1 matching over 11 bases. CDR3 length: 16 amino acids. In germline, CDR1 is LNHDA, CDR2 SQIVND (reference sequence). V lost 5 bases to trimming and J lost 6 bases; unmatched junction nucleotides: 10. The CDR3 sequence: CASSAPGQGVHDTQYF. CDR3 sequence (DNA): TGTGCCAGTAGTGCACCGGGACAGGGGGTTCACGATACGCAGTATTTT. The full variable domain, with the rest looked up from reference TRBV19 and TRBJ2-3, is DGGITQSPKYLFRKEGQNVTLSCEQNLNHDAMYWYRQDPGQGLRLIYYSQIVNDFQKGDIAEGYSVSREKKESFPLTVTSAQKNPTAFYLCASSAPGQGVHDTQYFGPGTRLTVL.

The rearrangement uses TRBV12-3 or TRBV12-4 and TRBJ2-1, with 8 positions matching TRBD1. J was trimmed by 2 bases and V by 5 bases; bases with no gene match: 2. This CDR3 region has 14 residues. CDR3 residues: CASSGQGAYNEQFF. As DNA, the CDR3 is TGTGCCAGCAGTGGACAGGGAGCCTACAATGAGCAGTTCTTC.

This clonotype was detected a few times. The V gene is TRBV5-5, the J gene TRBJ1-1; D is unclear. Germline CDR1 SGHKS, CDR2 YYEKEE (reference sequence). V dropped 2 bases and J dropped 9 bases, with 11 bases sitting between them. The CDR3 consists of 12 residues. The DNA of the CDR3 is TGTGCCAGCAGCTTTGAACAGTCAAAAGCTTTCTTT. Its translation: CASSFEQSKAFF.